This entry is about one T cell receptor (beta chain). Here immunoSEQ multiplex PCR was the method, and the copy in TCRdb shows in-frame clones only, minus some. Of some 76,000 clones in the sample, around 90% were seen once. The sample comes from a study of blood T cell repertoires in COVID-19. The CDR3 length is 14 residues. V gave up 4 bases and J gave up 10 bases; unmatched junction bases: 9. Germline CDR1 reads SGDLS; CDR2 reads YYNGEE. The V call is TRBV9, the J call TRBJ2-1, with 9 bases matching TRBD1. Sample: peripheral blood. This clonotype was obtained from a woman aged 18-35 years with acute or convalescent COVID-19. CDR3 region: CASSPGTGLREQFF. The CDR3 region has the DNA TGTGCCAGCAGCCCGGGGACAGGGCTTCGAGAGCAGTTCTTC.